This TCR beta chain appears in the sequencing data of a study of blood T cell repertoires in COVID-19. Across the whole study: Both acute and convalescent COVID-19 samples were obtained from the United States, Italy and Spain. PBMCs, B-cell-depleted T cells, or T cells were the source of the cDNA or gDNA that made up the material.

From germline, CDR1 is LNHDA and CDR2 SQIVND (reference sequence). This CDR3 is built from 17 residues. Trimming pared 6 bases from V and 2 bases from J, leaving 19 bases between. As processed by the authors: Using reference gene primer amplification, nucleated cell counts were estimated. Some clones are missing from TCRdb's copy, which holds only in-frame ones; the method was immunoSEQ multiplex PCR. D and trimming were read from the DNA, whereas the V and J calls and clone size are those reported in that table. The sample lists some 220,000 clones, over 75% occurring once. Those enrolled in Seattle joined during active infection and were followed longitudinally afterward.

This rearrangement joins TRBV19 to TRBJ2-2, with a tentative D call TRBD2 (5 bases). What was sequenced was peripheral blood. The sequence derives from a woman aged 65 to 85 with COVID-19, enrolled during active disease. The CDR3 is CASRDLASLANTGELFF. CDR3 bases: TGTGCCAGTAGGGATCTAGCTTCCCTAGCCAACACCGGGGAGCTGTTTTTT.